Below are 24 T cell receptor beta chains sequenced from a single sample in a study of blood T cell repertoires in COVID-19. Clones were read by immunoSEQ multiplex PCR, and TCRdb kept only the in-frame ones, dropping some. This table has approximately 150,000 clones, roughly 88% appearing once. Material: peripheral blood. The receptors come from a man in his fifties or sixties with active or convalescent COVID-19.

The J gene is TRBJ1-5, the V gene TRBV2; 10 nucleotides match TRBD1. The CDR3 has 15 residues. Germline-derived CDR1 and CDR2 are SNHLY and FYNNEI. V lost 4 bases to trimming and J lost 0 bases; unmatched junction nucleotides: 0. Written as DNA, the CDR3 is TGTGCCAGCAGTGGGGACAGGGGTAGCAATCAGCCCCAGCATTTT. It codes for CASSGDRGSNQPQHF.

The genes are TRBV10-3 and TRBJ1-2; 10 bases map to TRBD1. The CDR3 runs to 16 residues. Germline assignment: CDR1 ENHRY and CDR2 SYGVKD. Trimming took 6 bases from V and 4 from J; bases not matched to a gene: 11. CDR3 residues: CAISFRQGAPFYGYTF. CDR3 coding DNA: TGTGCCATCAGCTTTAGACAGGGGGCGCCTTTCTATGGCTACACCTTC.

This clone was seen a few times. The J gene is TRBJ2-7, the V gene TRBV2; weak D call: TRBD1 (5 bases). This CDR3 has 12 amino acids. Trimming left V 3 bases short and J 7 bases short, with 10 bases between. The V gene's germline CDR1 is SNHLY and CDR2 FYNNEI. The CDR3 nucleotides are TGTGCCAGCAGTGAGGACAACCTAGAGCAGTACTTC. Translated, it gives CASSEDNLEQYF.

V usage is TRBV4-3 and J usage is TRBJ1-1; 11 bases agree with TRBD1. CDR1 is LGHNA and CDR2 is YSLEER in the germline V gene. J was trimmed by 7 bases and V by 5 bases; bases with no gene match: 3. There are 13 residues in the CDR3. CDR3 protein: CASSGQGAGEAFF. Written as DNA, the CDR3 is TGCGCCAGCAGCGGACAGGGGGCAGGTGAAGCTTTCTTT.

The chain combines TRBV5-1 with TRBJ2-7; 9 nucleotides align to TRBD1. CDR1 is SGHRS, CDR2 YFSETQ, per germline. Germline trimming cut 0 bases from V and 2 bases from J; bases unmatched to any gene: 3. The CDR3 contains 15 residues. The CDR3 loop is CASSLAGTGTYEQYF. The CDR3 DNA sequence: TGCGCCAGCAGCTTGGCCGGGACAGGGACCTACGAGCAGTACTTC.

The V call is TRBV13, the J call TRBJ2-3; TRBD2 aligns across 10 bases. With V trimmed by 11 bases and J by 4 bases, 9 bases remained unmatched. CDR3 size: 14 residues. CDR1 is PRHDT and CDR2 is FYEKMQ in the germline V gene (reference sequence). CDR3 nucleotides: TGTGCCGACACAATAGCGGGAGGCGCAGATACGCAGTATTTT. It yields the protein CADTIAGGADTQYF. The full variable domain, rest sourced from reference TRBV13 and TRBJ2-3, is AAGVIQSPRHLIKEKRETATLKCYPIPRHDTVYWYQQGPGQDPQFLISFYEKMQSDKGSIPDRFSAQQFSDYHSELNMSSLELGDSALYFCADTIAGGADTQYFGPGTRLTVL.

This CDR3 is CASSQDGAGAYGANVLTF. DNA of the CDR3: TGTGCCAGCAGCCAAGATGGCGCGGGAGCTTACGGGGCCAACGTCCTGACTTTC. The J gene is TRBJ2-6, the V gene TRBV3-1 (or the pseudogene TRBV3-2); 7 bases align to TRBD2. From germline, CDR1 is LGHDT and CDR2 YNNKEL (reference sequence). The CDR3 length is 18 residues. Unmatched junction bases numbered 9, after V lost 0 bases and J lost 4 bases.

This clone was recorded a few times. This chain links TRBV20-1 with TRBJ2-1, with D unresolved. The CDR3 contains 12 residues. Trimming stripped 3 bases from V and 6 bases from J, with 9 bases between. From germline, CDR1 is DFQATT and CDR2 SNEGSKA (reference sequence). The CDR3 region is CSASFQANEQFF. As DNA, the CDR3 is TGCAGTGCTAGTTTTCAGGCCAATGAGCAGTTCTTC.

The sample holds one count of this clone. The chain couples TRBV5-1 to TRBJ2-1; 10 bases match TRBD2. The V gene end was trimmed by 0 bases and the J gene end by 9 bases; junction bases not matched to a gene: 9. The CDR3 covers 16 residues. Germline V CDR1 and CDR2: SGHRS, YFSETQ. The CDR3 loop is CASSLEASGSLGEQFF. Here the CDR3 DNA reads TGCGCCAGCAGCTTGGAGGCTAGCGGGAGTCTCGGTGAGCAGTTCTTC.

The genes are TRBV29-1 and TRBJ2-7; D perhaps matches TRBD1 (5 bases). Trimming left V 6 bases short and J 2 bases short, with 14 bases between. Germline V gene data show CDR1 as SQVTM and CDR2 as ANQGSEA. CDR3 size: 13 residues. CDR3 amino acids: CSVQLTATYEQYF. CDR3 nucleotides: TGCAGCGTCCAACTGACAGCGACCTACGAGCAGTACTTC.

The chain joins TRBV30 to TRBJ1-4, with 8 bases that match TRBD1. The CDR3 spans 14 residues. V lost 1 base and J lost 8; bases outside the gene matches: 6. In germline, CDR1 is GTSNPN, CDR2 SVGIG (reference sequence). This chain's CDR3 is CAWSETGVNEKLFF. The CDR3 region has the DNA TGTGCCTGGAGTGAGACAGGGGTTAACGAAAAACTGTTTTTT.

V gene TRBV6-5 combines with J gene TRBJ1-1; D remains unclear. CDR3 length: 10 residues. Germline values: CDR1 MNHEY, CDR2 SVGAGI. V gave up 6 bases and J gave up 7 bases, with 6 bases separating them. CDR3 region: CASSRVEAFF. CDR3 DNA: TGTGCCAGCAGCCGAGTTGAAGCTTTCTTT.

The chain links TRBV5-4 to TRBJ2-7; TRBD2 is a possible D gene (7 bases). Germline lookup yields CDR1 SGHNT and CDR2 YYREEE (reference sequence). V was pared by 4 bases and J by 3 bases, with 17 bases between. The CDR3 is 15 amino acids. The CDR3, as DNA: TGTGCCAGCAGCCCGCGGGGGCGGGCGAACTACGAGCAGTACTTC. Protein: CASSPRGRANYEQYF.

The chain joins TRBV6-5 to TRBJ2-1; 8 bases map to TRBD2. Germline V lookup: CDR1 MNHEY, CDR2 SVGAGI. The CDR3 totals 15 residues. V dropped 2 bases and J dropped 7; count of bases not matched to a gene: 7. The CDR3 sequence is CASSYGGRPLNEQFF. Written as DNA, the CDR3 is TGTGCCAGCAGTTACGGCGGGAGGCCTCTTAATGAGCAGTTCTTC.

On this clone: Sequence at one end of the junction differs from germline and may be a read error. This rearrangement joins TRBV7-7 to TRBJ2-2, with 10 bases that match TRBD2. This CDR3 is built from 16 residues. CDR1 SSHAT and CDR2 FNYEAQ come from the germline V gene (reference sequence). The CDR3 DNA reads as TGTGCTAGCAGCCGGATCGGTAGCGGGAGGACCGGGGAGCTGTTTTTT. Translation: CASSRIGSGRTGELFF.

The chain has TRBV29-1 and TRBJ1-4; the match to TRBD1 covers 7 bases. Germline loops: CDR1 SQVTM, CDR2 ANQGSEA. The length of the CDR3 is 13 residues. With 7 bases clipped from V and 7 bases from J, the junction kept 9 bases outside the gene matches. The chain's CDR3 is CSAGTGVLEKLFF. DNA for the CDR3: TGCAGCGCCGGAACAGGGGTGCTTGAAAAACTGTTTTTT.

The chain combines TRBV6-6 with TRBJ2-1; tentative D call: TRBD1 (6 bases). The CDR3 sequence is 12 residues long. The V and J ends lost 10 bases and 8 bases respectively, with 15 bases between them. CDR1 MNHNY and CDR2 SVGAGI come from the germline V gene (reference sequence). The CDR3 reads CATHPGAHEQFF. The DNA for the CDR3 is TGTGCCACCCACCCAGGGGCCCATGAGCAGTTCTTC.

V and J are TRBV20-1 and TRBJ2-3; 7 nucleotides align to TRBD1. Germline loops: CDR1 DFQATT, CDR2 SNEGSKA (reference sequence). CDR3 length equals 10 residues. The V segment lost 6 bases and the J segment 14 bases; nucleotides outside the gene matches: 8. The CDR3 nucleotides read TGCAGTGCAGGGGGCGCGTCTATGTATTTT. Translating gives CSAGGASMYF.

The chain joins TRBV9 to TRBJ1-1; D gene unclear. Germline CDR1 SGDLS, CDR2 YYNGEE. V lost 0 bases and J lost 1, with 7 bases in between. This CDR3 contains 14 residues. CDR3 sequence: CASSVASSNTEAFF. The CDR3 DNA reads TGTGCCAGCAGCGTAGCTTCCTCGAACACTGAAGCTTTCTTT.

The chain links TRBV6-5 to TRBJ2-7; D is unresolved. The CDR3 contains 11 residues. The V end lost 6 bases, the J end lost 6 bases, and 9 bases lay between the germline ends. CDR1 and CDR2 (germline): MNHEY, SVGAGI. As DNA, the CDR3 is TGTGCCAGCAGGTTGAGGAGCGAGCAGTACTTC. Its translation: CASRLRSEQYF.

This sequence joins TRBV5-4 and TRBJ2-7; TRBD2 is a possible D gene (6 bases). The germline V gene encodes CDR1 SGHNT and CDR2 YYREEE (reference sequence). V was trimmed by 4 bases and J by 0 bases, leaving 17 bases between them. This CDR3 comprises 16 residues. This CDR3 reads CASSPPNSGSSYEQYF. CDR3 DNA sequence: TGTGCCAGCAGCCCTCCTAATAGCGGCAGCTCCTACGAGCAGTACTTC. Full variable domain (remainder filled in from reference TRBV5-4 and TRBJ2-7): ETGVTQSPTHLIKTRGQQVTLRCSSQSGHNTVSWYQQALGQGPQFIFQYYREEENGRGNFPPRFSGLQFPNYSSELNVNALELDDSALYLCASSPPNSGSSYEQYFGPGTRLTVT.

The chain employs TRBV2 and TRBJ1-5, with D maybe TRBD1 (5 bases). The CDR3 covers 15 residues. Per the germline V gene, CDR1 is SNHLY and CDR2 is FYNNEI. V lost 7 bases to trimming and J lost 0 bases, with 13 bases between them. CDR3 amino acids: CASNEDSYSNQPQHF. Here the CDR3 DNA reads TGTGCCAGCAACGAAGACAGCTATAGCAATCAGCCCCAGCATTTT.

J is TRBJ1-5 and V is TRBV19; TRBD1 aligns across 7 bases. This CDR3 contains 15 residues. V lost 7 bases, J lost 7 bases, and 13 bases stayed unmatched. The germline V gene encodes CDR1 LNHDA and CDR2 SQIVND (reference sequence). CDR3 region: CASTEGAMTTQPQHF. The DNA of the CDR3 is TGTGCCAGTACGGAGGGGGCAATGACGACGCAGCCCCAGCATTTT.

This sequence joins TRBV5-1 and TRBJ2-3, with TRBD1 matching over 9 bases. This CDR3 has 15 amino acids. Germline trimming cut 0 bases from V and 1 base from J; bases unmatched to any gene: 0. Germline V gene lookup returns CDR1 SGHRS and CDR2 YFSETQ. CDR3 residues: CASSLGDRGTDTQYF. The CDR3 bases are TGCGCCAGCAGCTTGGGGGACAGGGGCACAGATACGCAGTATTTT.